Reported below is one TCR beta chain. Its target is unknown. Time point: pre-treatment sample, taken before nivolumab and TIL therapy. This record belongs to a study of TIL therapy for anti-PD-1-resistant metastatic lung cancer. Overall study: Tumor harvest preceded PD-1/PD-L1 blockade, followed by nivolumab treatment. Regarding the study as a whole: Treatment-naive, never-smoker and oncogene-addicted patients were overrepresented in this highly selected cohort.

The CDR3 loop spans 16 amino acids. Trimming took 2 bases from V and 2 from J; bases not matched to a gene: 3. Germline-derived CDR1 and CDR2 are MNHEY and SVGAGI. The immunoSEQ assay was v3. Survey-level samples got 2 million or so read pairs; deep-level samples got about 4.5-6.5 million. Data came from immunoSEQ multiplex PCR; TCRdb stores just in-frame clones and leaves some out. The sample lists approximately 57,000 clones; around four fifths were seen once. The chain has TRBV6-5 and TRBJ2-5; 12 positions agree with TRBD2. Material: blood, obtained at baseline. The source is a person aged 25 to 85 with non-small cell lung cancer. CDR3 in DNA: TGTGCCAGCAGTTACGGGACTAGCGGGCCTCAAGAGACCCAGTACTTC. Translated, it gives CASSYGTSGPQETQYF.